This T cell receptor (beta chain) came from a study of shared clonotypes between healthy human individuals. As to this clone: Its specificity is unknown.

Clones were sequenced by immunoSEQ multiplex PCR, and TCRdb holds only the in-frame ones, with some missing. Of around 2,000,000 clones in the sample, roughly 94% are singletons; the top ten hold under 0.15%. Study outcomes and limitations: Several donors held 4.5% to 5% of naive CD4 clonotypes in common.

Germline CDR1 and CDR2: MNHNS and SASEGT. Trimming stripped 6 bases from V and 1 base from J, with 15 bases between. The CDR3 runs to 15 residues. The chain uses TRBV6-1 and TRBJ1-1; D is unclear. The TCR sequence derives from a young man in good health. Sequencing input: naive CD4+ T cells sorted from blood. Subset given: CD45RA+ positively selected. CDR3 bases: TGTGCCAGCAGAGAGGGCAGCTCAGGGAACACTGAAGCTTTCTTT. Amino acids: CASREGSSGNTEAFF.